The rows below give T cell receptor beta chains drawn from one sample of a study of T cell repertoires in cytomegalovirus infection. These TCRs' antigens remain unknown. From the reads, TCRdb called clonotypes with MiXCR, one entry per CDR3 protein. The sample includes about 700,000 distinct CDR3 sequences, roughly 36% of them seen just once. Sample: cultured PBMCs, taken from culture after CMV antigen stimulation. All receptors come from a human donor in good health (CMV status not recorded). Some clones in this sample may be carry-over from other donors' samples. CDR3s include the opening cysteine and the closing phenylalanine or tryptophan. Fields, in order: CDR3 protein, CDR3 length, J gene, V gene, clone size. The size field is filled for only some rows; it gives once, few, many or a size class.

CATSSPGTGPDTQYF | 15 | TRBJ2-3 | TRBV15 | few
CASKNRNYGYTF | 12 | TRBJ1-2 | TRBV19 | .
CSASWGLTDTQYF | 13 | TRBJ2-3 | TRBV20-1 | few
CASSRQVGETQYF | 13 | TRBJ2-5 | TRBV7-2 | many
CASSTRTGRNYEQYF | 15 | TRBJ2-7 | TRBV5-4 | .
CSASTGRGLNTGELFF | 16 | TRBJ2-2 | TRBV20-1 | .
CASSHEAGDLYNEQFF | 16 | TRBJ2-1 | TRBV4-1 | .
CASRDRDLNTEAFF | 14 | TRBJ1-1 | TRBV25-1 | few
CASSFRRAETEAFF | 14 | TRBJ1-1 | TRBV7-9 | .
CASSQDIRRDTQYF | 14 | TRBJ2-3 | TRBV4-3 | .
CASSLSWTSGTYEQYF | 16 | TRBJ2-7 | TRBV27 | .
CASGRGLYETQYF | 13 | TRBJ2-5 | TRBV12-3/TRBV12-4 | .
CASRERGSEAFF | 12 | TRBJ1-1 | TRBV12-3/TRBV12-4 | .
CASSLPGQGRVAKNIQYF | 18 | TRBJ2-4 | TRBV28 | few
CASSSLAGGGDEQFF | 15 | TRBJ2-1 | TRBV12-3/TRBV12-4 | few
CASSQGLAGATDTQYF | 16 | TRBJ2-3 | TRBV3-1 | .
CASRSRGGGELFF | 13 | TRBJ2-2 | TRBV6-5 | once
CASSTRPSGLSSYNEQFF | 18 | TRBJ2-1 | TRBV7-6 | .
CASSRGLADFQETQYF | 16 | TRBJ2-5 | TRBV19 | .
CASSVEAHTEAFF | 13 | TRBJ1-1 | TRBV2 | .
CASSFRLAGLIHEQFF | 16 | TRBJ2-1 | TRBV7-2 | .
CASSTKPSQGGNEKLFF | 17 | TRBJ1-4 | TRBV6-5 | few
CASRRAGSTDTQNF | 14 | TRBJ2-3 | TRBV6-5 | .
CASSYMGITGAVADTQYF | 18 | TRBJ2-3 | TRBV6-8 | few
CASSLRAGVRYEQYF | 15 | TRBJ2-7 | TRBV27 | few
CATSPREGAEAFF | 13 | TRBJ1-1 | TRBV15 | .
CASSPRDGDQPQHF | 14 | TRBJ1-5 | TRBV7-2 | many
CASSLALARGAQETQYF | 17 | TRBJ2-5 | TRBV7-2 | many
CASGRRQGLESPLHF | 15 | TRBJ1-6 | TRBV4-1 | few
CSAPKQGPETQYF | 13 | TRBJ2-5 | TRBV20-1 | .
CASSAAGVTDTQYF | 14 | TRBJ2-3 | TRBV5-1 | .
CASGAWGSYNEQFF | 14 | TRBJ2-1 | TRBV27 | few
CSANPSGAPETQYF | 14 | TRBJ2-5 | TRBV20-1 | .
CASSGRTGHNEQFF | 14 | TRBJ2-1 | TRBV6-4 | .
CSAQPSGYEQYF | 12 | TRBJ2-7 | TRBV20-1 | .